One and the same sample provided the 24 T cell receptor beta chains below, sequenced in a study of tumor-infiltrating lymphocytes in localized non-small cell lung cancer. The assay was immunoSEQ multiplex PCR, and TCRdb's table has in-frame clones only and misses some. Of about 21,000 clones detected, 80% appear once; the ten largest clones hold approximately 3.6%. The sample consisted of lung tumor tissue. These receptors originate from a human donor with non-small cell lung cancer.

The gene calls are TRBV11-2 and TRBJ1-1, with TRBD1 as a possible D gene (6 bases). Trimming shortened V by 5 bases and J by 10 bases, and 17 bases separated the two germline ends. This CDR3 spans 13 amino acids. Germline V gene data show CDR1 as SGHAT and CDR2 as FQNNGV. The CDR3 DNA sequence: TGTGCCAGCAGCGTAAGACAGGTTACAGGAGCTTTCTTT. Translation: CASSVRQVTGAFF.

This clone was seen a single time. The CDR3 DNA reads as TGTGCCATTTGGACTTACGCGAACACCGGGGAGCTGTTTTTT. Translating it yields CAIWTYANTGELFF. The chain has TRBV6-6 and TRBJ2-2; possibly TRBD2 for D (5 bases). Germline V gene sequence: CDR1 MNHNY, CDR2 SVGAGI (reference sequence). Trimming shortened V by 10 bases and J by 0 bases, and 12 bases separated the two germline ends. The CDR3 consists of 14 residues.

This clone has only a few counts. The chain uses TRBV5-4 and TRBJ2-5, with TRBD1 matching 9 bases. Germline loops: CDR1 SGHNT, CDR2 YYREEE (reference sequence). This CDR3 comprises 14 residues. Trimming took 4 bases from V and 4 from J; bases not matched to a gene: 5. This chain's CDR3 is CASSPDRGVETQYF. DNA of the CDR3: TGTGCCAGCAGCCCGGACAGGGGCGTAGAGACCCAGTACTTC.

The chain combines TRBV2 with TRBJ1-2; TRBD1 aligns across 9 bases. Germline CDR1 reads SNHLY; CDR2 reads FYNNEI. The CDR3 is made up of 13 amino acids. Trimming cost V 9 bases and J 7 bases; bases outside gene matches: 9. Here the CDR3 DNA reads TGTGCCAGTCAGGGACAGGGAAGGATTGGCTACACCTTC. Its translation: CASQGQGRIGYTF.

By frequency in the sample, this clone is medium-sized. The genes are TRBV6-5 and TRBJ2-2, with TRBD1 as a possible D gene (6 bases). V dropped 5 bases and J dropped 3 bases, with 10 bases sitting between them. Germline V gene sequence: CDR1 MNHEY, CDR2 SVGAGI. This CDR3 has 14 amino acids. CDR3 sequence: CASSQGPDTGELFF. CDR3 DNA: TGTGCCAGCAGTCAGGGGCCTGACACCGGGGAGCTGTTTTTT.

The genes are TRBV7-9 and TRBJ2-3; TRBD2 is a possible D gene (5 bases). There are 16 residues in the CDR3. V lost 3 bases and J lost 2, with 15 bases in between. Germline V gives CDR1 SEHNR, CDR2 FQNEAQ (reference sequence). The CDR3 reads CASSFGMAASTDTQYF. The DNA for the CDR3 is TGTGCCAGCAGCTTCGGGATGGCGGCCTCCACAGATACGCAGTATTTT. The variable domain in full, with the rest retrieved from reference TRBV7-9 and TRBJ2-3, is DTGVSQNPRHKITKRGQNVTFRCDPISEHNRLYWYRQTLGQGPEFLTYFQNEAQLEKSRLLSDRFSAERPKGSFSTLEIQRTEQGDSAMYLCASSFGMAASTDTQYFGPGTRLTVL.

V and J are TRBV5-1 and TRBJ2-3; possible D gene TRBD1, 5 bases. Trimming took off 0 bases at V and 2 bases at J, with 7 bases between the two ends. The germline gives CDR1 SGHRS, CDR2 YFSETQ. The CDR3 has 14 residues. Written as DNA, the CDR3 is TGCGCCAGCAGCTTGGACAGGAACACAGATACGCAGTATTTT. This codes for CASSLDRNTDTQYF.

This chain uses TRBV30 with TRBJ1-4, with D possibly TRBD1 on 5 matching bases. The CDR3 consists of 13 residues. V was shortened by 2 bases and J by 11 bases, with 15 bases between the two germline ends. CDR1 and CDR2 (germline): GTSNPN, SVGIG (reference sequence). The CDR3: CAWSKGVNGKLFF. For the CDR3, the DNA is TGTGCCTGGAGTAAAGGGGTTAATGGGAAACTGTTTTTT.

The rearrangement links TRBV4-1 to TRBJ2-1, with D possibly matching TRBD1 (6 bases). The ends were cut back, 0 bases at V and 4 bases at J, with 7 bases in the middle. Germline-derived CDR1 and CDR2 are MGHRA and YSYEKL. The length of the CDR3 is 14 residues. In nucleotides, the CDR3 is TGCGCCAGCAGCCAAGAGGGGGCTTACAATGAGCAGTTCTTC. Translation gives CASSQEGAYNEQFF.

The rearrangement uses TRBV11-2 and TRBJ2-1, with 10 nucleotides matching TRBD2. This CDR3 spans 15 amino acids. From germline, CDR1 is SGHAT and CDR2 FQNNGV. Unmatched junction bases numbered 5, after V lost 1 base and J lost 8 bases. The chain's CDR3 is CASSLASGSSYEQFF. In nucleotides, the CDR3 is TGTGCCAGCAGCTTAGCTAGCGGGAGTAGTTATGAGCAGTTCTTC.

There are a few counts of this clone. The rearrangement uses TRBV6-5 and TRBJ2-7, with TRBD2 matching 8 bases. The CDR3 has 15 residues. Germline V CDR1 and CDR2: MNHEY, SVGAGI. Unmatched junction bases numbered 7, after V lost 6 bases and J lost 0 bases. The DNA of the CDR3 is TGTGCCAGCAGGGACCTAGCGGGCGGCTCCTACGAGCAGTACTTC. Amino acids: CASRDLAGGSYEQYF.

This sequence joins TRBV9 and TRBJ2-1; 11 bases agree with TRBD2. CDR1 is SGDLS, CDR2 YYNGEE, per germline. The V and J ends lost 4 bases and 9 bases, in that order; junction bases with no gene match: 15. The CDR3 is 17 residues long. In DNA form, the CDR3 reads TGTGCCAGCAGCCCAAGTGGCCTAGCGGGAGGTAGGGGTGAGCAGTTCTTC. It codes for CASSPSGLAGGRGEQFF.

The CDR3 loop reads CATSPPNLKLFF. The CDR3 DNA follows: TGTGCCACCAGCCCTCCGAATTTAAAACTGTTTTTT. The chain couples TRBV15 to TRBJ1-4, with unresolved D. Trimming left V 5 bases short and J 10 bases short, with 11 bases between. The length of the CDR3 is 12 residues. Per the germline V gene, CDR1 is LNHNV and CDR2 is YYDKDF (reference sequence).

The table lists this clone with a few counts. The chain combines TRBV5-4 with TRBJ2-5; perhaps TRBD2 as D (5 bases). Trimming left V 1 base short and J 2 bases short, with 12 bases between. This CDR3 has 15 residues. Germline-derived CDR1 and CDR2 are SGHNT and YYREEE (reference sequence). The CDR3 DNA sequence: TGTGCCAGCAGCTTGAACGGGATGTATCAAGAGACCCAGTACTTC. This translates into CASSLNGMYQETQYF.

The rearrangement joins TRBV6-1 to TRBJ2-3; D perhaps matches TRBD2 (5 bases). CDR1 and CDR2 (germline): MNHNS, SASEGT. The V end lost 2 bases, the J end lost 2 bases, and 11 bases lay between the germline ends. This CDR3 comprises 15 residues. CDR3 loop: CASSEMDSFTDTQYF. The CDR3 region has the DNA TGTGCCAGCAGTGAAATGGACTCATTCACAGATACGCAGTATTTT.

The chain carries TRBV9 and TRBJ1-1, with a possible D match to TRBD1 (6 bases). Trimming stripped 6 bases from V and 1 base from J, with 13 bases between. Germline assignment: CDR1 SGDLS and CDR2 YYNGEE. The CDR3 sequence is 14 residues long. This CDR3 reads CASTLSTGNTEAFF. CDR3 nucleotides: TGTGCCAGCACCCTATCGACAGGGAACACTGAAGCTTTCTTT.

The chain carries TRBV7-2 and TRBJ1-5, with D uncertain. Germline V CDR1 and CDR2: SGHTA, FQGNSA. This CDR3 comprises 14 residues. V was cut by 1 base and J by 2 bases, with 6 bases left in between. CDR3 coding DNA: TGTGCCAGCAGCTTAGAACTGGGCAATCAGCCCCAGCATTTT. Its translation: CASSLELGNQPQHF.

This chain joins TRBV30 and TRBJ1-2, with 7 bases fitting TRBD1. Unmatched junction bases numbered 9, after V lost 4 bases and J lost 4 bases. The germline V gene encodes CDR1 GTSNPN and CDR2 SVGIG (reference sequence). The CDR3 runs 14 residues. CDR3 in DNA: TGTGCCTGGACGAGAGGGGGCGAAGGCTATGGCTACACCTTC. Translated: CAWTRGGEGYGYTF.

The chain couples TRBV30 to TRBJ2-5; D gene ambiguous. The CDR3 has 12 amino acids. The germline V gene encodes CDR1 GTSNPN and CDR2 SVGIG (reference sequence). The V gene lost 4 bases and the J gene lost 5 bases, with 11 bases spanning the gap. CDR3 amino acids: CAWKSPLETQYF. The CDR3 coding sequence is TGTGCCTGGAAAAGCCCATTGGAGACCCAGTACTTC.

The chain employs TRBV4-1 and TRBJ2-5; D is perhaps TRBD1 or TRBD2 (5 bases each). The CDR3 is 17 amino acids. Germline-derived CDR1 and CDR2 are MGHRA and YSYEKL. V was pared by 0 bases and J by 5 bases, with 19 bases between. CDR3 in DNA: TGCGCCAGCAGCCAAGACATATTAAGGACTCCAGGGGAGACCCAGTACTTC. This translates into CASSQDILRTPGETQYF.

The chain carries TRBV5-5 and TRBJ2-5; 11 nucleotides match TRBD2. The CDR3 consists of 15 residues. V lost 7 bases and J lost 1; bases outside the gene matches: 6. CDR1 is SGHKS and CDR2 is YYEKEE in the germline V gene (reference sequence). CDR3 sequence (DNA): TGTGCCAGCCAACGGGGGACTAGCGGCCAAGAGACCCAGTACTTC. Protein: CASQRGTSGQETQYF.

The chain is built from TRBV6-1 and TRBJ1-5; 7 nucleotides match TRBD1. CDR1 is MNHNS, CDR2 SASEGT, per germline. Trimming took 9 bases from V and 4 from J; bases not matched to a gene: 9. CDR3 length: 14 residues. The CDR3 sequence is CASIATGRNQPQHF. The CDR3 bases are TGTGCCAGTATCGCGACAGGGCGGAATCAGCCCCAGCATTTT.

The V call is TRBV7-2, the J call TRBJ1-1, with 7 bases matching TRBD1. CDR1 is SGHTA, CDR2 FQGNSA, per germline. V was pared by 5 bases and J by 2 bases, with 8 bases of the junction left unmatched. CDR3 size: 15 residues. The CDR3 DNA sequence: TGTGCCAGCAGCGCCGGGACAGTCCTTAACACTGAAGCTTTCTTT. Translation gives CASSAGTVLNTEAFF.

The CDR3 sequence: CASSPPWVAGVVYEQYF. The CDR3 DNA reads TGCGCCAGCAGCCCCCCATGGGTAGCGGGAGTGGTATACGAGCAGTACTTC. V gene TRBV4-3 combines with J gene TRBJ2-7; 9 bases fit TRBD2. Germline lookup yields CDR1 LGHNA and CDR2 YSLEER. The CDR3 length is 17 residues. Losses at the gene ends were 4 bases for V and 4 bases for J; bases not matched to a gene: 14.